This T cell receptor (beta chain) is from a study of T-cell reconstitution after alpha-beta-depleted transplantation in children (dated by TCRdb to 2016 to 2017). Describing the broader study: Using TCR repertoire profiling, the study followed T-cell immune reconstitution in a quantitative way in children after TCRalphabeta/CD19-depleted allogeneic hematopoietic cell transplantation. Study-wide findings and limitations: About two months after transplant, the apparently early recovery of alphabetaT-cell counts reportedly depended on just several hundred clones that had expanded rapidly and came from non-depleted graft cells. In some patients, high TCRbeta diversity at day 60 was attributed to recipient T cells and intrathymic progenitors that had survived conditioning. The frequencies of hyperexpanded clones fell over the following months, and after one year, T-cell counts and TCRbeta diversity were mostly attributed to newly produced T cells.

Concerning this clonotype: Its antigen is unknown. Nothing much larger sits one base from this clone, and base qualities are not available.

Cut back by 4 bases and 9 bases, the V and J ends lie 9 bases apart. Reading from cysteine to phenylalanine, the CDR3 counts 12 amino acids. This entry keeps only the CDR3 DNA: 36 bases, framed from base 1. The germline V gene sets CDR1 to KGHDR and CDR2 to SFDVKD. Library generation was performed with PCR. These reads were obtained on an Illumina HiSeq 2500. Molecular barcoding was employed in the preparation of TCR libraries, with unique molecular identifiers being used to normalize TCRbeta repertoire quantification. Using fastp at Q25 and MiXCR, TCRdb reprocessed the public reads and kept productive beta chains. Entries are consolidated by CDR3 protein sequence, retaining the most common genes and DNA. In all, the sample holds approximately 210,000 distinct CDR3 sequences, and approximately 17% of those were seen once. The top ten constitute 35% to 50% of the sample. The treatment or condition label on this specimen signifies: allogeneic hematopoietic cell transplantation with graft depleted of TCRalphabeta T cells and CD19 B cells. The transplant recipients were children given TCRalphabeta/CD19-depleted allogeneic hematopoietic cell grafts.

The sequences come from PBMCs, mostly from graft donor cells, collected 360 days after TCRalphabeta/CD19-depleted stem cell transplant. This TCR derives from a male patient aged 2-9 years who had a stem cell transplant for acute lymphoblastic leukemia, so the T cells may come from the graft donor. The chain links TRBV24-1 with TRBJ2-1; the D gene cannot be named for sure. The DNA sequence is as follows: TGTGCCACCAGTGAGCCTATAGGTGAGCAGTTCTTC. Translated, it reads CATSEPIGEQFF.